This TCR beta chain was retrieved from a study of blood T cell repertoires in COVID-19. Study overall: PBMCs, B-cell-depleted T cells, or T cells were the source of the cDNA or gDNA that made up the material.

This clone was picked up a small number of times. TCRdb's copy holds only in-frame clones and misses some; the assay was immunoSEQ multiplex PCR. There are 350,000 or so clones in the sample; more than 70% occur only once, and 8% to 13% lies in the top ten. The CDR3 consists of 16 residues. Germline V lookup: CDR1 SNHLY, CDR2 FYNNEI. The junction had 9 bases not matched to a gene; V was cut back by 6 bases and J by 8 bases. This clonotype originated in a woman aged 30 to 39 with COVID-19, enrolled during active disease. The chain joins TRBV2 to TRBJ2-1; 14 positions agree with TRBD2. The sample was peripheral blood. The chain's CDR3 is CASSPGLAGEGDEQFF. The CDR3 DNA reads as TGTGCCAGCAGCCCGGGACTAGCGGGAGAAGGCGATGAGCAGTTCTTC.